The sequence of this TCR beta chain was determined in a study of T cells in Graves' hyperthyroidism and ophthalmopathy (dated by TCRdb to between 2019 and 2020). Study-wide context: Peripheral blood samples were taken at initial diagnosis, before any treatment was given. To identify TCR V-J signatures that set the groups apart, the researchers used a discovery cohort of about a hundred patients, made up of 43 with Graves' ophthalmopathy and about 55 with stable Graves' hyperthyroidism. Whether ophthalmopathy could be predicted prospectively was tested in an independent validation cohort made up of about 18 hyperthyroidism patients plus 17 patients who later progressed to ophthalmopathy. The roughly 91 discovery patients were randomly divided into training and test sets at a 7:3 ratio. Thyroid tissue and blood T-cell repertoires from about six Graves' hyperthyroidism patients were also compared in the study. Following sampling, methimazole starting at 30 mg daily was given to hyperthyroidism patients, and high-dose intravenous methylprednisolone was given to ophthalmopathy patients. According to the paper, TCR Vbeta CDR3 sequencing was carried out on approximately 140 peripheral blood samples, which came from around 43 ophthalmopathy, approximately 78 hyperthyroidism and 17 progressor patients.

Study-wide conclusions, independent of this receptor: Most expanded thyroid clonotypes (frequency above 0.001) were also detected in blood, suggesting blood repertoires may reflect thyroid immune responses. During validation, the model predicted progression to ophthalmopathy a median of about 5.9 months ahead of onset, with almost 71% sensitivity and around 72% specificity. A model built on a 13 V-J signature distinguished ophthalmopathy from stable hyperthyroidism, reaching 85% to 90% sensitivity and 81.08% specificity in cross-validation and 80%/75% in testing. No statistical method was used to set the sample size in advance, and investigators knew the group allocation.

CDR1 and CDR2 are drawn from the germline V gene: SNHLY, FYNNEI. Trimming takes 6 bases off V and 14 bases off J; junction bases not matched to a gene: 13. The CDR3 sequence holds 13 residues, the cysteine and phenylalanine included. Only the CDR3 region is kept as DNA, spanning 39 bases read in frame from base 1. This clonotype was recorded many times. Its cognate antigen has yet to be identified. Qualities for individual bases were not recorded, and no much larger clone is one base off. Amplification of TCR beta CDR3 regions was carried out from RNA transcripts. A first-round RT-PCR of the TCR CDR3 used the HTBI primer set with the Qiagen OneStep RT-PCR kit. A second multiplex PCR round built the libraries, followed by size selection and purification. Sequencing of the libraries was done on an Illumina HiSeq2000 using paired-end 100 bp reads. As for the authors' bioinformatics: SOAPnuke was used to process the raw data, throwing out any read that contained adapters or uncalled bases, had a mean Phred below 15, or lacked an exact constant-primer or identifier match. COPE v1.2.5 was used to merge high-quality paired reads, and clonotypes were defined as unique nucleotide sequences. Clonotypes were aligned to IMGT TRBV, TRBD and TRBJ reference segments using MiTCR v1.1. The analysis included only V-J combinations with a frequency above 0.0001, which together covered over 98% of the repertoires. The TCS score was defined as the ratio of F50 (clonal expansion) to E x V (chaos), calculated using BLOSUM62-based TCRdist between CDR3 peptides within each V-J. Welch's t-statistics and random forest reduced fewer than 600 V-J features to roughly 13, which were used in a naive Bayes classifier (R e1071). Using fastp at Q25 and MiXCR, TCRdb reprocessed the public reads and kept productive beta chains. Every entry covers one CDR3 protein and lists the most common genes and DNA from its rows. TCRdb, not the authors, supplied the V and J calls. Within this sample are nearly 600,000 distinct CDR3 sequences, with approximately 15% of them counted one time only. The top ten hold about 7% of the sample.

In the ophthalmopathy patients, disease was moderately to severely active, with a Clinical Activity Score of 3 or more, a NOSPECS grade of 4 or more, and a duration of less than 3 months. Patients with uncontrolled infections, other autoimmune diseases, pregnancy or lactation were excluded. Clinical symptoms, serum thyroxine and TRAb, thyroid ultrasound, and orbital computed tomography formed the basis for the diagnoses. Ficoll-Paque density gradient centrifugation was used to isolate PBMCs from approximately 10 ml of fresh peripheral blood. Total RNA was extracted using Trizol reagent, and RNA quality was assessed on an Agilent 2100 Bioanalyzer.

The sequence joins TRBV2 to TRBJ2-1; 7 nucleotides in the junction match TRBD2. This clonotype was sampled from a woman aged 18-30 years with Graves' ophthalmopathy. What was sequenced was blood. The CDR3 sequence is CASRPLYQGREFF. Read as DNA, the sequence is TGTGCCAGCAGACCCCTCTATCAAGGGAGGGAGTTCTTC. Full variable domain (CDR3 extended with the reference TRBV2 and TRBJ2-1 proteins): EPEVTQTPSHQVTQMGQEVILRCVPISNHLYFYWYRQILGQKVEFLVSFYNNEISEKSEIFDDQFSVERPDGSNFTLKIRSTKLEDSAMYFCASRPLYQGREFFGPGTRLTVL.